This TCR beta chain comes out of a study of patients and donors after allogeneic stem cell transplantation. The germline gives CDR1 SQVTM, CDR2 ANQGSEA. Between the trimmed V and J ends, which lost 6 bases and 1 base, there was a span of 15 bases. There are 14 residues in the CDR3. TCRdb ran MiXCR on the RT-PCR reads and lists one entry per CDR3 protein. The sample records over 130,000 distinct CDR3 sequences, approximately 40% being singletons. J is TRBJ1-2 and V is TRBV29-1; perhaps TRBD1 as D (5 bases). The sample was blood, either unsorted or a sorted T cell fraction (not recorded which). The clonotype comes from a human donor who was either an allogeneic HSCT recipient or a stem cell or donor lymphocyte infusion donor (not recorded which). It is not recorded whose cells these are; they may come from a transplant donor. The CDR3 region is CSVGPDSLNYGYTF. In nucleotides, the CDR3 is TGCAGCGTCGGACCCGACAGTCTTAACTATGGCTACACCTTC.